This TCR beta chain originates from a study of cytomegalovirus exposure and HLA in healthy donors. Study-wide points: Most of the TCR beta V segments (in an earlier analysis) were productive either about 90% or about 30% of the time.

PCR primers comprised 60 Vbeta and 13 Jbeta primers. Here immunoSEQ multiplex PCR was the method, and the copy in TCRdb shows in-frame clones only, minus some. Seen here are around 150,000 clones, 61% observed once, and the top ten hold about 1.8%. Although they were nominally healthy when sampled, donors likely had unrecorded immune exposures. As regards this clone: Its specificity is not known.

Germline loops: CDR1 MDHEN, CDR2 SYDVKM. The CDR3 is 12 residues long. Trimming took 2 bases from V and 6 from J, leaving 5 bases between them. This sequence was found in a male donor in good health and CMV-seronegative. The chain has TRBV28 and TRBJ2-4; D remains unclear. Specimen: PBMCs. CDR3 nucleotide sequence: TGTGCCAGCAGTTTAGTCGGAAACATTCAGTACTTC. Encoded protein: CASSLVGNIQYF. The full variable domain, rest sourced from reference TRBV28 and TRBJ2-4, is DVKVTQSSRYLVKRTGEKVFLECVQDMDHENMFWYRQDPGLGLRLIYFSYDVKMKEKGDIPEGYSVSREKKERFSLILESASTNQTSMYLCASSLVGNIQYFGAGTRLSVL.